This T cell receptor (beta chain) came from a study of blood T cell repertoires in COVID-19. In the study overall: The samples span acute and convalescent COVID-19 from the United States, Italy and Spain. The cDNA or gDNA used as material had been derived from T cells, B-cell-depleted T cells, or PBMCs.

CDR1 and CDR2 from the germline V gene are SGHDT and YYEEEE. This CDR3 has 14 amino acids. Trimming removed 0 bases at V and 0 bases at J, with 6 bases between. Per the original data handling: Reference gene primer amplification in the assay estimated nucleated cell counts. The method was immunoSEQ multiplex PCR; TCRdb's version includes in-frame clones alone and lacks a portion of them. Clone size and the V and J calls come from that table; the DNA yielded D and trimming. The data hold about 300,000 clones, with 88% observed a single time. The TCR was taken from a man between 18 and 35 years old with active or convalescent COVID-19. The gene calls are TRBV5-6 and TRBJ1-1; D remains unclear. Material for sequencing was peripheral blood. The CDR3 loop reads CASSLVTLNTEAFF. CDR3 sequence (DNA): TGTGCCAGCAGCTTGGTGACACTGAACACTGAAGCTTTCTTT. The whole variable domain, filled in from reference TRBV5-6 and TRBJ1-1, reads DAGVTQSPTHLIKTRGQQVTLRCSPKSGHDTVSWYQQALGQGPQFIFQYYEEEERQRGNFPDRFSGHQFPNYSSELNVNALLLGDSALYLCASSLVTLNTEAFFGQGTRLTVV.